These 27 T cell receptor beta chains originate from one sample sequenced in a study of blood T cells in healthy people across ages. The use of a sample-barcoded 5' primer and a J-beta primer mix characterized a second PCR of roughly 6 to 11 cycles. MiXCR was run by TCRdb on the 5' RACE reads, yielding one entry per CDR3 protein. Of over a million distinct CDR3 sequences in the sample, over 35% were seen once. Sequenced: blood. Receptor source: a woman aged 60-70 years in good health.

In its sample, this clonotype was seen many times. The chain is built from TRBV2 and TRBJ1-5; TRBD1 might be the D (6 bases). V shed 4 bases and J shed 3 bases, with 13 bases lying between them. The CDR3 is made up of 15 amino acids. Germline CDR1 is SNHLY and CDR2 is FYNNEI. The CDR3 region is CASSGSRQDNQPQHF. The CDR3 region has the DNA TGTGCCAGCAGTGGGTCCCGACAGGACAATCAGCCCCAGCATTTT. The variable domain in full, completed from reference TRBV2 and TRBJ1-5, reads EPEVTQTPSHQVTQMGQEVILRCVPISNHLYFYWYRQILGQKVEFLVSFYNNEISEKSEIFDDQFSVERPDGSNFTLKIRSTKLEDSAMYFCASSGSRQDNQPQHFGDGTRLSIL.

This clonotype occurred a few times. The chain recombines TRBV12-3 or TRBV12-4 with TRBJ1-5; tentative D call: TRBD1 (6 bases). There are 14 residues in the CDR3. The ends were cut back, 1 base at V and 6 bases at J, with 10 bases in the middle. In DNA form, the CDR3 reads TGTGCCAGCAGTTTAGGGCAGGGGTCTCAGCCCCAGCATTTT. It specifies CASSLGQGSQPQHF.

The chain uses TRBV28 and TRBJ1-2, with a weak D call TRBD1 (6 bases). The CDR3 loop spans 15 amino acids. The V end was cut by 2 bases, the J end by 0 bases, with 10 bases between. In germline, CDR1 is MDHEN, CDR2 SYDVKM. The CDR3 reads CASSLGTRSNYGYTF. CDR3 bases: TGTGCCAGCAGTTTAGGGACAAGATCTAACTATGGCTACACCTTC.

In its sample, this clonotype was seen once. The chain uses TRBV12-5 and TRBJ2-1, with D hard to call. V was clipped by 9 bases and J by 2 bases, with 14 bases between them. Germline V CDR1 and CDR2: LGHNT, FRNRAP. This CDR3 spans 14 amino acids. The CDR3 is CARSYLGPYNEQFF. CDR3 nucleotide sequence: TGTGCTAGAAGTTACCTCGGGCCCTACAATGAGCAGTTCTTC. The whole variable domain, filled in from reference TRBV12-5 and TRBJ2-1, reads DARVTQTPRHKVTEMGQEVTMRCQPILGHNTVFWYRQTMMQGLELLAYFRNRAPLDDSGMPKDRFSAEMPDATLATLKIQPSEPRDSAVYFCARSYLGPYNEQFFGPGTRLTVL.

This clonotype was detected a few times. This rearrangement joins TRBV18 to TRBJ2-5; TRBD2 might be the D (6 bases). V gave up 3 bases and J gave up 11 bases, with 22 bases separating them. This CDR3 region has 15 residues. CDR1 and CDR2 from the germline V gene are KGHSH and LQKENI. The CDR3 sequence is CASSPEEGPRPGQYF. For the CDR3, the DNA is TGTGCCAGCTCACCCGAGGAGGGGCCACGCCCTGGGCAGTACTTC.

J is TRBJ2-5 and V is TRBV5-1; 8 positions match TRBD1. From germline, CDR1 is SGHRS and CDR2 YFSETQ. The V gene end was trimmed by 4 bases and the J gene end by 1 base; junction bases not matched to a gene: 3. This CDR3 spans 14 amino acids. As DNA, the CDR3 is TGCGCCAGCAGCATGGGACAGGCCCAAGAGACCCAGTACTTC. Its protein is CASSMGQAQETQYF.

The chain links TRBV5-1 to TRBJ2-7; D is uncertain. CDR3 length equals 13 residues. CDR1 is SGHRS and CDR2 is YFSETQ in the germline V gene. V lost 1 base and J lost 3, with 8 bases in between. This CDR3 is CASSLISNYEQYF. CDR3 nucleotides: TGCGCCAGCAGCTTGATTTCGAACTACGAGCAGTACTTC.

The V and J genes are TRBV18 and TRBJ1-2, with 9 bases lining up with TRBD1. In germline, CDR1 is KGHSH, CDR2 LQKENI. This CDR3 has 14 amino acids. The ends lost 3 bases at V and 8 bases at J; junction bases unmatched: 7. CDR3 residues: CASSPRTGEEGYTF. CDR3 nucleotide sequence: TGTGCCAGCTCACCTAGGACAGGGGAAGAAGGCTACACCTTC.

The chain has TRBV12-3 or TRBV12-4 and TRBJ2-5; tentatively, D is TRBD1 or TRBD2 (5 bases each). The ends were cut back, 5 bases at V and 5 bases at J, with 18 bases in the middle. This CDR3 has 15 amino acids. The CDR3 nucleotides are TGTGCCAGCAGTCCCTCTCGGGGCGGTGGGGAGACCCAGTACTTC. Protein: CASSPSRGGGETQYF.

The chain employs TRBV5-4 and TRBJ1-2; D ambiguous. The CDR3 extends over 14 amino acids. CDR1 and CDR2 from the germline V gene are SGHNT and YYREEE (reference sequence). Trimming pared 2 bases from V and 4 bases from J, leaving 12 bases between. CDR3 DNA sequence: TGTGCCAGCAGCTTATGGCCCCCCATCTATGGCTACACCTTC. Protein sequence: CASSLWPPIYGYTF.

V and J are TRBV12-3 or TRBV12-4 and TRBJ2-1, with D unclear. This CDR3 comprises 13 residues. Trimming removed 5 bases from V and 6 bases from J, with 11 bases in between. Written as DNA, the CDR3 is TGTGCCAGCAGTCGAACACTGGGCAATGAGCAGTTCTTC. Its protein is CASSRTLGNEQFF.

This clonotype appeared a few times. This rearrangement joins TRBV25-1 to TRBJ1-5; no reliable D call. CDR1 MGHDK and CDR2 SYGVNS come from the germline V gene. Trimming shortened V by 9 bases and J by 0 bases, and 15 bases separated the two germline ends. The CDR3 runs to 15 residues. CDR3 protein: CASEGLGFSNQPQHF. The CDR3, as DNA: TGTGCCAGTGAAGGGTTGGGTTTTAGCAATCAGCCCCAGCATTTT.

In this sample, this clonotype turned up many times. This chain joins TRBV6-5 and TRBJ1-2; D unclear. Germline CDR1 reads MNHEY; CDR2 reads SVGAGI. The length of the CDR3 is 12 residues. V shed 8 bases and J shed 8 bases, with 15 bases lying between them. The CDR3 region has the DNA TGTGCCAGCCGGCAGGCCAACAAGGGCTACACCTTC. Translation: CASRQANKGYTF.

To note about this clonotype: A single base separates this from a much larger clone, so it may be a read error. The V call is TRBV29-1, the J call TRBJ2-1; D possibly corresponds to TRBD2 (6 bases). The germline V gene has CDR1 SQVTM and CDR2 ANQGSEA. This CDR3 has 11 residues. Trimming removed 8 bases at V and 13 bases at J, with 18 bases between. The CDR3 is CSTTRSETQFF. The CDR3 DNA reads as TGCAGCACGACTAGAAGTGAGACCCAGTTCTTC.

This clonotype has ten or more counts. CDR3 sequence reads: CSAMDRGLGETQYF. CDR3 sequence (DNA): TGCAGTGCTATGGATCGGGGGCTCGGGGAGACCCAGTACTTC. The chain has TRBV20-1 and TRBJ2-5; D assignment may be TRBD1 or TRBD2 (6 bases each). CDR3 length equals 14 residues. The germline CDR1 and CDR2 sequences are DFQATT and SNEGSKA (reference sequence). V dropped 4 bases and J dropped 5 bases, with 17 bases sitting between them.

Turning to this clonotype: The junction departs from the called germline gene at one end, perhaps through a read error. V is TRBV9 and J is TRBJ1-1; D remains ambiguous. Germline V lookup: CDR1 SGDLS, CDR2 YYNGEE. The CDR3 sequence is 13 residues long. CDR3 sequence: CASSVVLGAEAFF. DNA for the CDR3: TGTGCCAGCAGCGTAGTTTTGGGTGCTGAGGCTTTCTTT.

A few counts support this clonotype. The rearrangement links TRBV7-3 to TRBJ2-5; 9 bases align to TRBD2. The CDR3 spans 14 residues. In germline, CDR1 is SGHTA, CDR2 FQGTGA. After removal of 5 bases from V and 1 base from J, the junction contained 2 bases not matched to a gene. CDR3 nucleotides: TGTGCCAGCAGCGTTAGCGGGAGCCAAGAGACCCAGTACTTC. Amino acids: CASSVSGSQETQYF.

A few counts support this clonotype. Here the CDR3 reads CASSPLGASGSLNNEQFF. CDR3 coding DNA: TGCGCCAGCAGCCCCCTTGGGGCTAGCGGGAGCCTCAACAATGAGCAGTTCTTC. The rearrangement links TRBV4-1 to TRBJ2-1; TRBD2 matches 10 bases. J lost 5 bases, V lost 4 bases, and 14 bases had no gene match. The CDR3 consists of 18 residues. Germline loops: CDR1 MGHRA, CDR2 YSYEKL.

The chain couples TRBV11-1 to TRBJ1-1, with no clear D. The CDR3 consists of 13 residues. The V end lost 4 bases, the J end lost 4 bases, and 10 bases lay between the germline ends. Germline loops: CDR1 SGHAT, CDR2 FQDESV (reference sequence). CDR3 sequence (DNA): TGTGCCAGCAGCTCCGCCTTGATCACTGAAGCTTTCTTT. Amino acid sequence: CASSSALITEAFF.

The chain couples TRBV28 to TRBJ2-5; possibly TRBD2 for D (6 bases). CDR3 length: 15 residues. From germline, CDR1 is MDHEN and CDR2 SYDVKM. Trimming removed 4 bases at V and 3 bases at J, with 15 bases between. CDR3 sequence reads: CASSSRRGEEETQYF. DNA of the CDR3: TGTGCCAGCAGTTCACGGCGGGGAGAGGAAGAGACCCAGTACTTC.

This chain joins TRBV20-1 and TRBJ1-1; D gene unclear. The CDR3 is 12 amino acids. Germline lookup yields CDR1 DFQATT and CDR2 SNEGSKA (reference sequence). V lost 5 bases, J lost 0 bases, and 7 bases lay in between. The CDR3 DNA follows: TGCAGTGCTTTTGGGTTGAACACTGAAGCTTTCTTT. It codes for CSAFGLNTEAFF.

This clonotype was seen only a few times. The V and J genes are TRBV12-3 or TRBV12-4 and TRBJ1-5; TRBD1 is a possible D gene (5 bases). The V end was cut by 3 bases, the J end by 5 bases, with 14 bases between. This CDR3 contains 15 residues. CDR3 region: CASSLAEGIDQPQHF. Here the CDR3 DNA reads TGTGCCAGCAGTTTGGCAGAGGGGATTGATCAGCCCCAGCATTTT.

This chain links TRBV3-1 with TRBJ1-2; the D is unclear. This CDR3 comprises 17 residues. Germline assignment: CDR1 LGHDT and CDR2 YNNKEL (reference sequence). Trimming removed 5 bases from V and 6 bases from J, with 25 bases in between. The CDR3, as DNA: TGTGCCAGCAGCTACCTCTCCGCCACACGTGAAAGAAATGGCTACACCTTC. Translating it yields CASSYLSATRERNGYTF.

The DNA for the CDR3 is TGTGCCGTCGGCCACAATGAGCAGTTCTTC. As protein: CAVGHNEQFF. This rearrangement joins TRBV6-5 to TRBJ2-1; D ambiguous. V was cut by 11 bases and J by 5 bases, with 7 bases left in between. Germline lookup yields CDR1 MNHEY and CDR2 SVGAGI. The CDR3 has 10 residues.

This clonotype was seen many times. The chain employs TRBV6-5 and TRBJ2-1; maybe TRBD2 (5 bases). CDR1 and CDR2 (germline): MNHEY, SVGAGI. The CDR3 runs to 13 residues. Deletions cut 10 bases from V and 7 bases from J, with 17 bases between. CDR3 DNA sequence: TGTGCCACCGGACTGGATGAGGATAATGAGCAGTTCTTC. Its protein is CATGLDEDNEQFF.

In this sample, this clonotype turned up once. The J gene is TRBJ2-3, the V gene TRBV21-1; whether TRBD2, the table's D call, matches the DNA was not checked. TRBV21-1 is classified as a pseudogene. This CDR3 has 16 residues. CDR3 residues: CASSNWGPPSTDTQYF. In DNA, the CDR3 is TGTGCCAGCAGCAATTGGGGCCCTCCTAGCACAGATACGCAGTATTTT.

The chain employs TRBV25-1 and TRBJ2-7; D might be TRBD1 (5 bases). The CDR3 runs to 15 residues. V gave up 4 bases and J gave up 5 bases, with 18 bases separating them. CDR1 and CDR2 (germline): MGHDK, SYGVNS. The CDR3 DNA reads TGTGCCAGCAGTGCTCCTTCCAGGGCAATCCACGAGCAGTACTTC. Translating it yields CASSAPSRAIHEQYF.